A single sample gave rise to the 25 T cell receptor beta chains below, sequenced in a study of post-analysis software for immune sequencing data. These receptors' antigens are unknown. General observations from the study: Roughly five TRBV segments were more frequent in patients than controls; TRBV5-6, TRBV5-1 and TRBV20-1 belonged to this group.

Every TCR beta cDNA library bore unique molecular identifiers. TCRdb re-analysed the PCR reads in MiXCR, keeping a single row per CDR3 protein. This table has roughly 180,000 distinct CDR3 sequences, approximately 31% appearing once. The source material was blood. These receptors were taken from a girl under 18 with multiple sclerosis.

This clonotype appeared a single time. A much larger clone differs from this one at a single base, so this may be a read error. The CDR3 DNA sequence: TGTGCCAGCACCGGACTGGGAGGCGCCTACAATGAGCAGTACTTC. As protein: CASTGLGGAYNEQYF. The chain is built from TRBV25-1 and TRBJ2-1; tentatively, D is TRBD2 (6 bases). Near its end, the DNA agrees better with TRBJ2-7, so the J call may be wrong. Per the germline V gene, CDR1 is MGHDK and CDR2 is SYGVNS. The CDR3 spans 15 residues.

This clonotype appeared a few times. V and J are TRBV20-1 and TRBJ1-3; a possible D gene is TRBD1 (6 bases). CDR1 is DFQATT and CDR2 is SNEGSKA in the germline V gene (reference sequence). The CDR3 loop spans 13 amino acids. The DNA of the CDR3 is TGCATCCTCAAGCGGGGGGCCGGGAACACCATATATTTT. As protein: CILKRGAGNTIYF.

The gene calls are TRBV5-4 and TRBJ2-1, with D possibly being TRBD2 (6 bases). The CDR3 extends over 15 amino acids. Germline lookup yields CDR1 SGHNT and CDR2 YYREEE (reference sequence). With 3 bases removed from V and 0 bases from J, the gap between germline ends came to 10 bases. CDR3 in amino acids: CASSSGTPSYNEQFF. DNA for the CDR3: TGTGCCAGCAGCTCCGGGACTCCCTCCTACAATGAGCAGTTCTTC.

For this clonotype: Since a much larger clone is just one base distant, this may be a read error. The J gene is TRBJ2-5, the V gene TRBV10-3; D unresolved. The CDR3 is made up of 14 amino acids. CDR1 is ENHRY, CDR2 SYGVKD, per germline. This CDR3 is CAISKSAVSETQYF. The CDR3 nucleotides are TGTGCCATCAGTAAGTCGGCCGTGAGTGAGACCCAGTACTTC.

Turning to this clonotype: A much larger clone is a single base away; this may be a read error. This sequence joins TRBV6-1 and TRBJ1-2; D is unresolved. The CDR3 totals 12 residues. Germline V gene lookup returns CDR1 MNHNS and CDR2 SASEGT. Here the CDR3 reads CASRELNYGDTF. The CDR3 region has the DNA TGTGCCAGCAGGGAGCTTAACTATGGCGACACCTTC.

The V and J genes are TRBV2 and TRBJ2-3; unclear D gene. Trimming took 2 bases from V and 4 from J, leaving 7 bases between them. Germline V gives CDR1 SNHLY, CDR2 FYNNEI. The CDR3 covers 13 residues. CDR3: CASSENEPDTQYF. The CDR3, as DNA: TGTGCCAGCAGTGAAAACGAGCCAGATACGCAGTATTTT.

This sequence joins TRBV2 and TRBJ2-5, with D perhaps TRBD1 (6 bases). In germline, CDR1 is SNHLY, CDR2 FYNNEI. V was cut by 5 bases and J by 11 bases, with 24 bases left in between. The CDR3 loop spans 15 amino acids. In DNA form, the CDR3 reads TGTGCCAGCAGTTTTGACAGGTCCGGCCTGGCGGAGCAGTACTTC. It encodes CASSFDRSGLAEQYF. Based on the CDR3 plus reference TRBV2 and TRBJ2-5, the full variable domain is EPEVTQTPSHQVTQMGQEVILRCVPISNHLYFYWYRQILGQKVEFLVSFYNNEISEKSEIFDDQFSVERPDGSNFTLKIRSTKLEDSAMYFCASSFDRSGLAEQYFGPGTRLLVL.

This clonotype was picked up a small number of times. V gene TRBV14 combines with J gene TRBJ2-1; D unresolved. V was pared by 2 bases and J by 4 bases, with 12 bases between. This CDR3 spans 15 amino acids. Germline V lookup: CDR1 SGHDN, CDR2 FVKESK. The CDR3 region is CASSQRERPYNEQFF. DNA for the CDR3: TGTGCCAGCAGCCAAAGGGAAAGACCTTACAATGAGCAGTTCTTC. Full variable domain (rest looked up from reference TRBV14 and TRBJ2-1): EAGVTQFPSHSVIEKGQTVTLRCDPISGHDNLYWYRRVMGKEIKFLLHFVKESKQDESGMPNNRFLAERTGGTYSTLKVQPAELEDSGVYFCASSQRERPYNEQFFGPGTRLTVL.

As concerns this clonotype: A single base separates this from a much larger clone, so it may be a read error. CDR3 region: CASGHSGQGRNEQFF. For the CDR3, the DNA is TGTGCCAGCGGCCACTCGGGACAGGGTAGGAATGAGCAGTTCTTC. The V gene is TRBV3-1, the J gene TRBJ2-1, with 9 positions matching TRBD1. CDR3 length: 15 residues. Germline CDR1 is LGHDT and CDR2 is YNNKEL (reference sequence).

A note on this clonotype: A much larger clone lies a single base off, so this may be a read error. The chain is built from TRBV12-3 or TRBV12-4 and TRBJ1-2; no reliable D call. The length of the CDR3 is 12 residues. Trimming stripped 6 bases from V and 2 bases from J, with 7 bases between. The CDR3 region has the DNA TGTGCCAGCAGCCGAGAGAACTATGGCTACACCTTC. This gives the protein CASSRENYGYTF.

This clonotype showed up many times. V is TRBV9 and J is TRBJ2-3; TRBD2 matches 14 bases. The germline gives CDR1 SGDLS, CDR2 YYNGEE. This CDR3 is 17 amino acids long. The V segment lost 4 bases and the J segment 0 bases; nucleotides outside the gene matches: 4. In DNA, the CDR3 is TGTGCCAGCAGCTACCGGACTAGCGGGAGGAGCACAGATACGCAGTATTTT. This encodes CASSYRTSGRSTDTQYF.

This clonotype was seen a few times. The chain uses TRBV18 and TRBJ2-1, with 7 bases aligning to TRBD1. Germline-derived CDR1 and CDR2 are KGHSH and LQKENI. With 3 bases clipped from V and 7 bases from J, the junction kept 9 bases outside the gene matches. This CDR3 is built from 15 residues. In nucleotides, the CDR3 is TGTGCCAGCTCACCGGGAAGGGGGCTGGGGAATGAGCAGTTCTTC. It is translated as CASSPGRGLGNEQFF.

Concerning this clonotype itself: This may come from a read error, since a much larger clone is one base off. J is TRBJ1-1 and V is TRBV6-1, with D uncertain. V was pared by 5 bases and J by 7 bases, with 8 bases between. CDR1 is MNHNS and CDR2 is SASEGT in the germline V gene. This CDR3 region has 11 residues. CDR3 sequence reads: CASSKEYEAFF. The CDR3 nucleotides read TGTGCCAGCAGTAAAGAGTATGAAGCTTTCTTT.

The rearrangement uses TRBV6-6 and TRBJ2-7; 12 bases align to TRBD2. Germline V gene sequence: CDR1 MNHNY, CDR2 SVGAGI (reference sequence). This CDR3 region has 15 residues. V shed 6 bases and J 7 bases; nucleotides not matched to a gene: 10. The CDR3: CASRLLAGGNNEQYF. CDR3 DNA sequence: TGTGCCAGCAGACTCCTAGCGGGAGGGAACAATGAGCAGTACTTC.

The chain uses TRBV5-1 and TRBJ1-4; a possible D gene is TRBD1 (5 bases). The CDR3 extends over 15 amino acids. CDR1 and CDR2 from the germline V gene are SGHRS and YFSETQ. The germline V and J ends were trimmed by 0 bases and 2 bases, with 8 bases remaining between them. CDR3 sequence reads: CASSLGAGTNEKLFF. The CDR3 nucleotides are TGCGCCAGCAGCTTGGGTGCAGGGACTAATGAAAAACTGTTTTTT.

This chain joins TRBV29-1 and TRBJ1-1, with D tentatively TRBD1 (5 bases). CDR3 length: 11 amino acids. Germline V gene sequence: CDR1 SQVTM, CDR2 ANQGSEA. V lost 2 bases to trimming and J lost 8 bases, with 9 bases between them. DNA of the CDR3: TGCAGCGTTGAACGGGGACGGGAAGCTTTCTTT. It translates to CSVERGREAFF.

This clonotype was detected ten times or more. The genes are TRBV5-1 and TRBJ2-7; 11 bases agree with TRBD2. The trim removed 4 bases at V and 0 bases at J, leaving 18 bases unmatched. The CDR3 sequence is 20 residues long. The germline V gene encodes CDR1 SGHRS and CDR2 YFSETQ. CDR3 residues: CASSRQRALAGGLSSYEQYF. The CDR3, as DNA: TGCGCCAGCAGCAGGCAACGCGCCCTAGCGGGAGGCCTCAGCTCCTACGAGCAGTACTTC.

This clonotype was detected many times. The chain combines TRBV27 with TRBJ2-6; no clear D gene. CDR1 and CDR2 (germline): MNHEY, SMNVEV (reference sequence). CDR3 size: 12 residues. The germline V and J ends were trimmed by 5 bases and 3 bases, with 2 bases remaining between them. The CDR3 loop is CASSGGANVLTF. The CDR3 bases are TGTGCCAGCAGTGGTGGGGCCAACGTCCTGACTTTC. Based on the CDR3 plus reference TRBV27 and TRBJ2-6, the full variable domain is EAQVTQNPRYLITVTGKKLTVTCSQNMNHEYMSWYRQDPGLGLRQIYYSMNVEVTDKGDVPEGYKVSRKEKRNFPLILESPSPNQTSLYFCASSGGANVLTFGAGSRLTVL.

About this clonotype itself: This clone may be a read error of a much larger clone one base away. The chain's CDR3 is CATGTAVSGANVLTF. The CDR3 nucleotides read TGTGCCACCGGGACAGCAGTCTCTGGGGCCAACGTCCTGACTTTC. The chain recombines TRBV2 with TRBJ2-6; 7 bases are shared with TRBD1. J was trimmed by 0 bases and V by 10 bases; bases with no gene match: 6. Germline values: CDR1 SNHLY, CDR2 FYNNEI. The CDR3 has 15 amino acids.

This clonotype has ten or more counts. V is TRBV15 and J is TRBJ2-5; 10 nucleotides align to TRBD2. The CDR3 covers 17 residues. Trimming cost V 3 bases and J 4 bases; bases outside gene matches: 11. CDR1 and CDR2 from the germline V gene are LNHNV and YYDKDF (reference sequence). The CDR3 DNA follows: TGTGCCACCAGCAGGGACCCCGCGGCTAGCGGGAGAGAGACCCAGTACTTC. Translating it yields CATSRDPAASGRETQYF.

Of note for this clonotype: A much larger clone lies one base from this, so it may be a read error. This chain joins TRBV30 and TRBJ2-1, with 7 bases that match TRBD2. The J call is uncertain, as TRBJ2-7 better fits the DNA end. The CDR3 contains 12 residues. Germline V gives CDR1 GTSNPN, CDR2 SVGIG (reference sequence). CDR3 loop: CAWSAGYNEQYF. The CDR3 DNA reads TGTGCCTGGTCAGCGGGGTACAATGAGCAGTACTTC.

The chain combines TRBV28 with TRBJ1-1; 10 nucleotides match TRBD1. Trimming took 3 bases from V and 5 from J; bases not matched to a gene: 6. Per the germline V gene, CDR1 is MDHEN and CDR2 is SYDVKM. The CDR3 consists of 15 residues. CDR3: CASSLPWTGGTEAFF. The CDR3 DNA reads TGTGCCAGCAGTTTGCCATGGACAGGGGGAACTGAAGCTTTCTTT. Looking up the rest from reference TRBV28 and TRBJ1-1 gives the full variable domain: DVKVTQSSRYLVKRTGEKVFLECVQDMDHENMFWYRQDPGLGLRLIYFSYDVKMKEKGDIPEGYSVSREKKERFSLILESASTNQTSMYLCASSLPWTGGTEAFFGQGTRLTVV.

The chain joins TRBV6-5 to TRBJ2-3; a possible D gene is TRBD2 (5 bases). Per the germline V gene, CDR1 is MNHEY and CDR2 is SVGAGI. The CDR3 is 16 residues long. V shed 5 bases and J shed 2 bases, with 17 bases lying between them. CDR3 sequence reads: CASSRPSNGTTDTQYF. CDR3 sequence (DNA): TGTGCCAGCAGTAGACCTAGCAATGGAACCACAGATACGCAGTATTTT.

This clonotype was counted once. The chain links TRBV7-9 to TRBJ2-5; no clear D gene. The germline gives CDR1 SEHNR, CDR2 FQNEAQ (reference sequence). Trimming took off 2 bases at V and 2 bases at J, with 9 bases between the two ends. CDR3 size: 14 residues. CDR3 region: CASSLSQVQETQYF. The CDR3 nucleotides are TGTGCCAGCAGCTTAAGTCAAGTTCAAGAGACCCAGTACTTC. Filled out from reference TRBV7-9 and TRBJ2-5, the complete variable domain reads DTGVSQNPRHKITKRGQNVTFRCDPISEHNRLYWYRQTLGQGPEFLTYFQNEAQLEKSRLLSDRFSAERPKGSFSTLEIQRTEQGDSAMYLCASSLSQVQETQYFGPGTRLLVL.

This clonotype was counted ten times or more. This chain connects TRBV29-1 to TRBJ1-2; D remains unclear. CDR3 length: 15 amino acids. Germline CDR1 is SQVTM and CDR2 is ANQGSEA. The V gene lost 4 bases and the J gene lost 0 bases, with 15 bases spanning the gap. The CDR3 loop is CSVVAPGKANYGYTF. The CDR3 nucleotides read TGCAGCGTTGTGGCGCCAGGAAAAGCTAACTATGGCTACACCTTC.